Following are 23 T cell receptor beta chains from one sample sequenced in a study of blood T cell repertoires in COVID-19. Libraries were prepared by immunoSEQ multiplex PCR; TCRdb keeps only in-frame clonotypes and omits some of them. The table records about 42,000 clones, about 88% of them present only once. Material for sequencing was peripheral blood. These receptor sequences come from a man aged 65-85 years with active COVID-19.

The chain is built from TRBV11-2 and TRBJ1-6, with no clear D. The CDR3 contains 18 residues. The V end lost 10 bases, the J end lost 3 bases, and 25 bases lay between the germline ends. Germline V gene lookup returns CDR1 SGHAT and CDR2 FQNNGV. CDR3 DNA sequence: TGTGCCACCACCTCACATTCTCCCCGGGAGCTCTATAATTCACCCCTCCACTTT. Amino acid sequence: CATTSHSPRELYNSPLHF.

This rearrangement joins TRBV13 to TRBJ2-5; 9 bases are shared with TRBD1. The CDR3 has 15 amino acids. The V and J ends lost 5 bases and 4 bases, in that order; junction bases with no gene match: 8. Germline V lookup: CDR1 PRHDT, CDR2 FYEKMQ (reference sequence). The CDR3 is CASSPGTGQVETQYF. The CDR3 DNA is TGTGCCAGCAGCCCGGGGACAGGGCAGGTAGAGACCCAGTACTTC.

This clone appeared a single time. The chain has TRBV4-3 and TRBJ2-5; 11 bases line up with TRBD2. The CDR3 is made up of 15 amino acids. From germline, CDR1 is LGHNA and CDR2 YSLEER. The V gene end was trimmed by 4 bases and the J gene end by 1 base; junction bases not matched to a gene: 2. The CDR3 nucleotides read TGCGCCAGCAGCCGCACTAGCGGGAGCCAAGAGACCCAGTACTTC. Translated: CASSRTSGSQETQYF.

The V gene is TRBV25-1, the J gene TRBJ2-7, with D tentatively TRBD1 (5 bases). Per the germline V gene, CDR1 is MGHDK and CDR2 is SYGVNS. Trimming left V 4 bases short and J 3 bases short, with 10 bases between. CDR3 length equals 13 residues. The CDR3 loop is CASSARTSYEQYF. The CDR3 nucleotides are TGTGCCAGCAGTGCCAGGACAAGCTACGAGCAGTACTTC.

V and J are TRBV19 and TRBJ2-7, with TRBD2 identical over 7 bases. The CDR3 totals 15 residues. With 6 bases clipped from V and 1 base from J, the junction kept 9 bases outside the gene matches. Germline CDR1 and CDR2: LNHDA and SQIVND (reference sequence). CDR3 bases: TGTGCCAGTAGACCCCAGGCTAGCGGATCCTACGAGCAGTACTTC. Translation gives CASRPQASGSYEQYF.

The chain has TRBV28 and TRBJ1-3, with D possibly matching TRBD1 (5 bases). V lost 6 bases and J 2 bases, leaving 14 bases between the germline ends. In germline, CDR1 is MDHEN, CDR2 SYDVKM. The CDR3 is made up of 15 amino acids. The CDR3 spells CASSSGGGTGNTIYF. The CDR3 DNA reads as TGTGCCAGCAGCAGCGGTGGGGGGACTGGAAACACCATATATTTT.

This chain joins TRBV7-6 and TRBJ2-5; D unresolved. CDR1 is SGHVS, CDR2 FNYEAQ, per germline. The CDR3 runs 15 residues. Trimming took off 7 bases at V and 1 base at J, with 16 bases between the two ends. The CDR3 here is CASTSNPYSQETQYF. In DNA form, the CDR3 reads TGTGCCAGCACCTCGAATCCGTACAGCCAAGAGACCCAGTACTTC.

The sample holds one count of this clone. CDR3 in DNA: TGTGCCAGCAGTGTAGGGCGGGGGGCTGGCAATGAGCAGTTCTTC. It translates to CASSVGRGAGNEQFF. V and J are TRBV2 and TRBJ2-1; 8 nucleotides agree with TRBD2. Trimming took 4 bases from V and 6 from J; bases not matched to a gene: 8. The CDR3 extends over 15 amino acids. Germline V gives CDR1 SNHLY, CDR2 FYNNEI. Filled out from reference TRBV2 and TRBJ2-1, the complete variable domain reads EPEVTQTPSHQVTQMGQEVILRCVPISNHLYFYWYRQILGQKVEFLVSFYNNEISEKSEIFDDQFSVERPDGSNFTLKIRSTKLEDSAMYFCASSVGRGAGNEQFFGPGTRLTVL.

The rearrangement links TRBV3-1 (or the pseudogene TRBV3-2) to TRBJ2-1; 16 bases align to TRBD2. V trimming: 3 bases; J trimming: 7 bases; junction bases outside the gene matches: 9. Germline loops: CDR1 LGHDT, CDR2 YNNKEL (reference sequence). The CDR3 covers 18 residues. The CDR3 DNA sequence: TGTGCCAGCAGCCATATAGGGACTAGCGGGGGGGCGCTGAATGAGCAGTTCTTC. It encodes CASSHIGTSGGALNEQFF.

The V gene is TRBV2, the J gene TRBJ2-5; 8 bases line up with TRBD1. Per the germline V gene, CDR1 is SNHLY and CDR2 is FYNNEI. The CDR3 spans 14 residues. The V and J ends lost 5 bases and 4 bases, in that order; junction bases with no gene match: 6. The CDR3 bases are TGTGCCAGCAGTTACTCCAGGGGGCGAGAGACCCAGTACTTC. This gives the protein CASSYSRGRETQYF.

The chain carries TRBV28 and TRBJ1-2; 7 nucleotides line up with TRBD1. Germline lookup yields CDR1 MDHEN and CDR2 SYDVKM. The length of the CDR3 is 14 residues. Trimming cost V 7 bases and J 8 bases; bases outside gene matches: 13. For the CDR3, the DNA is TGTGCCAGCACTCCGGGAGGGACAGACTTGGGCTACACCTTC. This codes for CASTPGGTDLGYTF.

V and J are TRBV2 and TRBJ1-1; D is undetermined. Germline CDR1 and CDR2: SNHLY and FYNNEI. Trimming cost V 2 bases and J 11 bases, with 12 bases left between them. The CDR3 length is 12 residues. The CDR3 sequence is CASSEFGGGAFF. The CDR3, as DNA: TGTGCCAGCAGTGAATTTGGCGGAGGGGCTTTCTTT.

The V and J genes are TRBV6-2 or TRBV6-3 and TRBJ1-2; TRBD1 aligns across 7 bases. The CDR3 contains 13 residues. Unmatched junction bases numbered 3, after V lost 6 bases and J lost 2 bases. CDR1 is MNHEY, CDR2 SVGEGT, per germline. In DNA, the CDR3 is TGTGCCAGCAGCTTACAGGGGAACTATGGCTACACCTTC. Translating gives CASSLQGNYGYTF.

This chain joins TRBV28 and TRBJ2-5; D possibly corresponds to TRBD1 (5 bases). The CDR3 sequence is 15 residues long. V was clipped by 2 bases and J by 2 bases, with 12 bases between them. The germline gives CDR1 MDHEN, CDR2 SYDVKM. CDR3 DNA sequence: TGTGCCAGCAGTTTAGAGTGGCAGGGACAAGAGACCCAGTACTTC. As protein: CASSLEWQGQETQYF.

Written as DNA, the CDR3 is TGTGCCAGCAGCTCCCGTAGCGGGGCCTACAATGAGCAGTTCTTC. Its protein is CASSSRSGAYNEQFF. V is TRBV7-6 and J is TRBJ2-1, with 8 bases that match TRBD2. V trimming: 4 bases; J trimming: 2 bases; junction bases outside the gene matches: 4. The CDR3 sequence is 15 residues long. Looked up from germline, CDR1 is SGHVS and CDR2 is FNYEAQ.

This clone was recorded once. The J gene is TRBJ2-1, the V gene TRBV16, with 8 positions matching TRBD2. This CDR3 has 16 amino acids. V lost 2 bases, J lost 7 bases, and 10 bases stayed unmatched. The germline CDR1 and CDR2 sequences are KGHSY and FQNENV. Written as DNA, the CDR3 is TGTGCCAGCAGCCAAGAAGGAGCGCTAGCGGGTAATGAGCAGTTCTTC. Its translation: CASSQEGALAGNEQFF.

The J gene is TRBJ2-6, the V gene TRBV12-3 or TRBV12-4; no reliable D call. The V and J ends lost 8 bases and 4 bases respectively, with 9 bases between them. The CDR3 has 13 amino acids. The CDR3 coding sequence is TGTGCCAGCCGTCCGCGGGGGGCCAACGTCCTGACTTTC. This codes for CASRPRGANVLTF.

The gene calls are TRBV12-5 and TRBJ1-2; 7 bases are a match to TRBD1. V lost 5 bases to trimming and J lost 7 bases; unmatched junction nucleotides: 7. Looked up from germline, CDR1 is LGHNT and CDR2 is FRNRAP. The CDR3 consists of 13 residues. CDR3 amino acids: CASGAQGRSGYTF. Written as DNA, the CDR3 is TGTGCTAGTGGTGCACAGGGGAGAAGTGGCTACACCTTC.

The chain employs TRBV5-8 and TRBJ2-3; D is perhaps TRBD2 (6 bases). Germline CDR1 reads SGHTS; CDR2 reads YDEGEE. V was clipped by 0 bases and J by 2 bases, with 10 bases between them. The CDR3 covers 15 residues. CDR3 sequence reads: CASSLEPSATDTQYF. CDR3 in DNA: TGTGCCAGCAGCTTGGAGCCTAGCGCCACAGATACGCAGTATTTT.

The rearrangement links TRBV28 to TRBJ2-1; 7 nucleotides match TRBD2. The CDR3 has 16 amino acids. Germline lookup yields CDR1 MDHEN and CDR2 SYDVKM. After removal of 0 bases from V and 0 bases from J, the junction contained 2 bases not matched to a gene. The CDR3 protein is CASSLWTSSSYNEQFF. The CDR3 DNA is TGTGCCAGCAGTTTATGGACTAGCAGCTCCTACAATGAGCAGTTCTTC. Full variable domain (remainder filled in from reference TRBV28 and TRBJ2-1): DVKVTQSSRYLVKRTGEKVFLECVQDMDHENMFWYRQDPGLGLRLIYFSYDVKMKEKGDIPEGYSVSREKKERFSLILESASTNQTSMYLCASSLWTSSSYNEQFFGPGTRLTVL.

The chain combines TRBV7-2 with TRBJ2-1; D gene ambiguous. This CDR3 has 13 residues. Trimming cost V 4 bases and J 15 bases, with 19 bases left between them. Germline loops: CDR1 SGHTA, CDR2 FQGNSA. As DNA, the CDR3 is TGTGCCAGCAGCTCGAGCCGGGTCAAGTGGTGGTTCTTC. This codes for CASSSSRVKWWFF.

The CDR3 loop reads CATSDLSGGRYNEQFF. The DNA for the CDR3 is TGTGCCACCAGTGACCTAAGCGGGGGGAGGTACAATGAGCAGTTCTTC. V is TRBV24-1 and J is TRBJ2-1; 9 bases match TRBD2. This CDR3 contains 16 residues. The germline CDR1 and CDR2 sequences are KGHDR and SFDVKD. Germline trimming cut 4 bases from V and 4 bases from J; bases unmatched to any gene: 7.

This chain links TRBV18 with TRBJ1-1, with D possibly being TRBD1 (6 bases). CDR3 size: 14 residues. The germline V gene encodes CDR1 KGHSH and CDR2 LQKENI. Trimming removed 0 bases from V and 8 bases from J, with 13 bases in between. The CDR3 sequence: CASSPPSIRGEAFF. CDR3 sequence (DNA): TGTGCCAGCTCACCACCGAGTATCAGGGGAGAAGCTTTCTTT.